The sequence of this T cell receptor (beta chain) was determined in a study of OX40 agonist ivuxolimab in advanced cancers. Study as a whole: Patients' therapy was ivuxolimab, an antibody that acts as an agonist of OX40 (CD134).

TCRdb keeps only in-frame clones here, not all; method: immunoSEQ multiplex PCR. The sample records roughly 60,000 clones, 80% to 90% being singletons. CDR1 is SGHRS, CDR2 YFSETQ, per germline. V gave up 1 base and J gave up 3 bases, with 19 bases separating them. The CDR3 is made up of 17 amino acids. This chain joins TRBV5-1 and TRBJ2-5; tentative D call: TRBD1 (6 bases). Material: CD4+ or CD8+ T cells sorted from blood, obtained in a trial of the OX40 agonist ivuxolimab. The sequence derives from an adult with an advanced solid tumor such as melanoma, head and neck, liver or kidney cancer. The CDR3 DNA is TGCGCCAGCAGCTTGACCAGGGGCTACCAAAAAAAAGAGACCCAGTACTTC. It yields the protein CASSLTRGYQKKETQYF.